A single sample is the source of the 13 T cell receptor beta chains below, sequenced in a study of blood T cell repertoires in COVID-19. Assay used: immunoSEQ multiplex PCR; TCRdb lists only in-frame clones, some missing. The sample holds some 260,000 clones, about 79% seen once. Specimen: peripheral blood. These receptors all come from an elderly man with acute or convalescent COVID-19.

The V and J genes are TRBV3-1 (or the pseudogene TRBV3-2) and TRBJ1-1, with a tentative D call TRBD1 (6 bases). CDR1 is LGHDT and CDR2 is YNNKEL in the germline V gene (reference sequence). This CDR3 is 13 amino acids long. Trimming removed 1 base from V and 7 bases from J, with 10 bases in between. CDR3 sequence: CASSQATGIEAFF. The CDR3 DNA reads TGTGCCAGCAGCCAAGCTACAGGGATTGAAGCTTTCTTT.

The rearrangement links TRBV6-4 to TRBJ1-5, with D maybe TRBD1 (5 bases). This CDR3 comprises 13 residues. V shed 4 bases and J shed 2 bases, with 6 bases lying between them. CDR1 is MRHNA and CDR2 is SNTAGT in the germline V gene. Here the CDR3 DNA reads TGTGCCAGCAGTGGGGGGGGCAATCAGCCCCAGCATTTT. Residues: CASSGGGNQPQHF.

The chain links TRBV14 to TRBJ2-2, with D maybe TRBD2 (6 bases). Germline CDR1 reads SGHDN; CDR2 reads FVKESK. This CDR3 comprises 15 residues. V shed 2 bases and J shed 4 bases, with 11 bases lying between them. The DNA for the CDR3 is TGTGCCAGCAGCCAAAGACGGGGGAGCACCGGGGAGCTGTTTTTT. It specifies CASSQRRGSTGELFF.

Here the CDR3 DNA reads TGTGCCAGCAGCTACCGGGACAGGGCAACAGATACGCAGTATTTT. This sequence encodes CASSYRDRATDTQYF. This rearrangement joins TRBV5-8 to TRBJ2-3; 9 bases are shared with TRBD1. J gave up 3 bases and V 3 bases, and 5 bases lay outside the gene matches. The CDR3 runs 15 residues. CDR1 and CDR2 from the germline V gene are SGHTS and YDEGEE.

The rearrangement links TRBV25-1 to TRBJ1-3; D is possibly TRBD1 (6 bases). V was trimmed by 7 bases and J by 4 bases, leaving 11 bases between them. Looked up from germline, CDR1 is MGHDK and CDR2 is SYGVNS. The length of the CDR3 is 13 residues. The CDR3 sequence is CASKWGLGNTIYF. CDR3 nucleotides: TGTGCCAGCAAATGGGGGCTCGGAAACACCATATATTTT.

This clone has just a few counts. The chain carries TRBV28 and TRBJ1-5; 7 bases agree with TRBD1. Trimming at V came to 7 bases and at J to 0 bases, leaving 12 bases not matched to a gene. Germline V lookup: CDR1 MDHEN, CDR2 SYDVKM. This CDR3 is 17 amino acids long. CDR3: CASNTGTAIYSNQPQHF. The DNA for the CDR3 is TGTGCCAGCAACACCGGGACAGCGATATATAGCAATCAGCCCCAGCATTTT. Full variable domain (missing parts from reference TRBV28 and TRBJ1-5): DVKVTQSSRYLVKRTGEKVFLECVQDMDHENMFWYRQDPGLGLRLIYFSYDVKMKEKGDIPEGYSVSREKKERFSLILESASTNQTSMYLCASNTGTAIYSNQPQHFGDGTRLSIL.

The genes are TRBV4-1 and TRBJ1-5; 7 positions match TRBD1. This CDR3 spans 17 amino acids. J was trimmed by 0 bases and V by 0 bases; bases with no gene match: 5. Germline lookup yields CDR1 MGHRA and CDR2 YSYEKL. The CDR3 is CASSQDKGQISNQPQHF. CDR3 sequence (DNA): TGCGCCAGCAGCCAAGATAAGGGACAGATTAGCAATCAGCCCCAGCATTTT.

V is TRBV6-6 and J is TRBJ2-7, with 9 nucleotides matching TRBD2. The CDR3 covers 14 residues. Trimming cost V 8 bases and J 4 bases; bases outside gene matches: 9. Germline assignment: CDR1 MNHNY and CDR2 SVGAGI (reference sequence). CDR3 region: CASAGGYRGYEQYF. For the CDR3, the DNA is TGTGCCAGCGCGGGGGGGTACAGGGGTTACGAGCAGTACTTC.

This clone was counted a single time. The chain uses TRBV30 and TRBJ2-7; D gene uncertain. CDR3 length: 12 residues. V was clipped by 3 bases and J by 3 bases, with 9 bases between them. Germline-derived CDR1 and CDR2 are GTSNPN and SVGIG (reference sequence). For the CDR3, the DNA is TGTGCCTGGAGCGCCGCGCTCTACGAGCAGTACTTC. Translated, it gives CAWSAALYEQYF.

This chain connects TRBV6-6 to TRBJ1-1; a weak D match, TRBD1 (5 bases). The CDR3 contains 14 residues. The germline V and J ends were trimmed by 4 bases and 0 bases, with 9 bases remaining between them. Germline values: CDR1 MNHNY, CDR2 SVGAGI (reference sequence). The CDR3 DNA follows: TGTGCCAGCAGTTCCGCAGGGATGAACACTGAAGCTTTCTTT. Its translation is CASSSAGMNTEAFF.

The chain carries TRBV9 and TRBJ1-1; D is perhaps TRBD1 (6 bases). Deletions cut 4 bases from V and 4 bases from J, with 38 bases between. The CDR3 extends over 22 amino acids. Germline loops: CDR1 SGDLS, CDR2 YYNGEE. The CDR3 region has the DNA TGTGCCAGCAGCCCCCGGTCGTCGAGATTAGGCGGGGGGGCGAGGGTGGGCACTGAAGCTTTCTTT. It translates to CASSPRSSRLGGGARVGTEAFF.

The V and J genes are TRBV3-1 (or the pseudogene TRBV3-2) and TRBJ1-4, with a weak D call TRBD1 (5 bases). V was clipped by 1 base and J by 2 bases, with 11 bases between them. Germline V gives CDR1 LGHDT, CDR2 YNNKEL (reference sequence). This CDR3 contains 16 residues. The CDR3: CASSQATGGTNEKLFF. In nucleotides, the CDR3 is TGTGCCAGCAGCCAAGCTACAGGAGGGACTAATGAAAAACTGTTTTTT.

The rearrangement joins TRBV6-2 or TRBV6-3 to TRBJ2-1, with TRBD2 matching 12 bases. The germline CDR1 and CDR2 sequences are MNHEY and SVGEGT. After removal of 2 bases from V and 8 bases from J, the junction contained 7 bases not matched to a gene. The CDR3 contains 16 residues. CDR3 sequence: CASSYALAGGRDEQFF. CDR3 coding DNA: TGTGCCAGCAGTTACGCCCTAGCGGGGGGGCGGGATGAGCAGTTCTTC.